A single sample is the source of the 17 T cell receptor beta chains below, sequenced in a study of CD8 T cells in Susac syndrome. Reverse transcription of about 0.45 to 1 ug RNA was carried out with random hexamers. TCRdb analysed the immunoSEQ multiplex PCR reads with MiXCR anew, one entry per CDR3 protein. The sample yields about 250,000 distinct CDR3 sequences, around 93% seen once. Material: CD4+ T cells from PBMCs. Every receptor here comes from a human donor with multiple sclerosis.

The CDR3: CASLRTGGYGYTF. CDR3 coding DNA: TGTGCCAGTCTCCGGACAGGGGGGTATGGCTACACCTTC. The chain employs TRBV12-3 or TRBV12-4 and TRBJ1-2; 10 bases are shared with TRBD1. Germline trimming cut 9 bases from V and 5 bases from J; bases unmatched to any gene: 6. The CDR3 totals 13 residues.

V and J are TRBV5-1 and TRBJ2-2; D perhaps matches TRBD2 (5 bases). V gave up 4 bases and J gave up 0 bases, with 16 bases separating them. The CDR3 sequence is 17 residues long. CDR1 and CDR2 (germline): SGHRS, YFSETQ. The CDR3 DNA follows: TGCGCCAGCAGCGCCTCACCGAGCGGCGCGAACACCGGGGAGCTGTTTTTT. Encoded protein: CASSASPSGANTGELFF.

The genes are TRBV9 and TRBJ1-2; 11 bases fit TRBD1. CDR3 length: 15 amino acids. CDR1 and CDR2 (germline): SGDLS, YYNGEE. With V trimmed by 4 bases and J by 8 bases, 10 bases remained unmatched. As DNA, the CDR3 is TGTGCCAGCAGCCCCGGGACAGGGGGTGCAGGCGGCTACACCTTC. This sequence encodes CASSPGTGGAGGYTF.

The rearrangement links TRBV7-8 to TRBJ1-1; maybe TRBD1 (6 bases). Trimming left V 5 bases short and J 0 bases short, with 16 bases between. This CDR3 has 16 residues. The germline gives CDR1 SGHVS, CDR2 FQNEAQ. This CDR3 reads CASSPGQGRMNTEAFF. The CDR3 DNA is TGTGCCAGCAGCCCAGGTCAGGGGCGCATGAACACTGAAGCTTTCTTT.

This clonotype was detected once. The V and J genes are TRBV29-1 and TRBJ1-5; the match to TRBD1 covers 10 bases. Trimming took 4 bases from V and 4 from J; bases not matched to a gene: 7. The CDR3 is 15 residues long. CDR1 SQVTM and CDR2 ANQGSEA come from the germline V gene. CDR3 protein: CSVAPEGQGNQPQHF. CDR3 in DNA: TGCAGCGTTGCACCCGAGGGACAGGGGAATCAGCCCCAGCATTTT.

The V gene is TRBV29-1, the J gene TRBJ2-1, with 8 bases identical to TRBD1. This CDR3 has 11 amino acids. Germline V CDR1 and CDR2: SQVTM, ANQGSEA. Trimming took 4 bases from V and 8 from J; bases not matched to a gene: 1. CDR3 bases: TGCAGCGTTGGGACAGGGTATGAGCAGTTCTTC. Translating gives CSVGTGYEQFF.

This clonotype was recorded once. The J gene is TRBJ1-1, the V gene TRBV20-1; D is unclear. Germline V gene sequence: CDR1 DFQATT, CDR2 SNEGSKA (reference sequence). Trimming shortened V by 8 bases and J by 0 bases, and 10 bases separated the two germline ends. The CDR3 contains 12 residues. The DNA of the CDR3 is TGCAGTCCGTTCGGGGTGAACACTGAAGCTTTCTTT. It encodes CSPFGVNTEAFF.

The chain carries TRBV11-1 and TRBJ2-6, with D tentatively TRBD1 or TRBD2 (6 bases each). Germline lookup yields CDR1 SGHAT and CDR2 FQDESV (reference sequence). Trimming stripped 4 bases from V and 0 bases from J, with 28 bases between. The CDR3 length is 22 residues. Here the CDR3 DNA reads TGTGCCAGCAGCTCCGCCGGTTGGGTAGGAGGGGGATTGAGCTCTGGGGCCAACGTCCTGACTTTC. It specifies CASSSAGWVGGGLSSGANVLTF.

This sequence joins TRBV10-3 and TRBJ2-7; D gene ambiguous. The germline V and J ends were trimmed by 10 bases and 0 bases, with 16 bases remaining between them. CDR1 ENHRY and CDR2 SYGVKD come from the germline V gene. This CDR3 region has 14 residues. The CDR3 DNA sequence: TGTGCCACCACCCCGAGCATGAACTCCTACGAGCAGTACTTC. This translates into CATTPSMNSYEQYF.

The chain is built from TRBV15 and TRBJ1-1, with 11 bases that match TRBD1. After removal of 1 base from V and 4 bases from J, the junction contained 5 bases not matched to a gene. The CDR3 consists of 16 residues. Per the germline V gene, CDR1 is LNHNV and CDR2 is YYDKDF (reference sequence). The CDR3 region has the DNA TGTGCCACCAGCAGAGTTTCCGGGACAGGGGGCACTGAAGCTTTCTTT. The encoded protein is CATSRVSGTGGTEAFF.

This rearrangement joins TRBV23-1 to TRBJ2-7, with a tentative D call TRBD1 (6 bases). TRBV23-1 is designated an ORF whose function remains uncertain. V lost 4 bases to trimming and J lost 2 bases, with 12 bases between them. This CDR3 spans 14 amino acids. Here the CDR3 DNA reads TGCGCCAGCAGTCCCACCGACAGGCCCTACGAGCAGTACGTC. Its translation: CASSPTDRPYEQYV.

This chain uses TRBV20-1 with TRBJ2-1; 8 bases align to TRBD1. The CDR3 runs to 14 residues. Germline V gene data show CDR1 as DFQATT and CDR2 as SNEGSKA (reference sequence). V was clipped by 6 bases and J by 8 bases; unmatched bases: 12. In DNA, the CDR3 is TGCAGTGCGTTGCCAGGGGGCTTGGTCGATGAGCAGTTCTTC. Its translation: CSALPGGLVDEQFF.

The CDR3 DNA is TGTGCCAGCCGCCCGAATTCTAACTATGGCTACACCTTC. It yields the protein CASRPNSNYGYTF. The gene calls are TRBV7-9 and TRBJ1-2; D is unresolved. This CDR3 region has 13 residues. Trimming stripped 8 bases from V and 0 bases from J, with 10 bases between. Germline CDR1 SEHNR, CDR2 FQNEAQ (reference sequence). Looking up the rest from reference TRBV7-9 and TRBJ1-2 gives the full variable domain: DTGVSQNPRHKITKRGQNVTFRCDPISEHNRLYWYRQTLGQGPEFLTYFQNEAQLEKSRLLSDRFSAERPKGSFSTLEIQRTEQGDSAMYLCASRPNSNYGYTFGSGTRLTVV.

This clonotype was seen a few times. The CDR3 DNA is TGTGCCAGTAGCCGGACAGGGGGCACTGAAGCTTTCTTT. It specifies CASSRTGGTEAFF. This chain links TRBV19 with TRBJ1-1, with 10 bases aligning to TRBD1. J lost 4 bases, V lost 6 bases, and 2 bases had no gene match. CDR3 size: 13 residues. Germline V lookup: CDR1 LNHDA, CDR2 SQIVND (reference sequence).

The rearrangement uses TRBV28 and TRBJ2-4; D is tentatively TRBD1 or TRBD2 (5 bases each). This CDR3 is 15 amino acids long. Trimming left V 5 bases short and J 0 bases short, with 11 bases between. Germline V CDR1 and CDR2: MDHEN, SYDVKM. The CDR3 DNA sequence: TGTGCCAGCAGTCAGAGGGACGGAGCCAAAAACATTCAGTACTTC. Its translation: CASSQRDGAKNIQYF.

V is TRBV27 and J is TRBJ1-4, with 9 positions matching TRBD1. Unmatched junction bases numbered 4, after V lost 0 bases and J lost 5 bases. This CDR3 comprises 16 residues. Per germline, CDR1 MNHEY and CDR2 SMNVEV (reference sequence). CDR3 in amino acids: CASSLSGTGGNEKLFF. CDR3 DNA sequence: TGTGCCAGCAGTTTATCGGGTACAGGGGGCAATGAAAAACTGTTTTTT.

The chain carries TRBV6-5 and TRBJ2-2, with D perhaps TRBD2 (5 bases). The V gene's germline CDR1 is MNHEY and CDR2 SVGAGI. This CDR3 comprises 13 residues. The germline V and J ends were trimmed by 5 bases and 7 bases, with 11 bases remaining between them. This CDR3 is CASSPKAVGELFF. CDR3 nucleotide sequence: TGTGCCAGCAGTCCCAAAGCGGTCGGGGAGCTGTTTTTT.